This T cell receptor beta chain comes out of a study of identical twins (dated by TCRdb to 2016 to 2017). Context from the whole study: TCR alpha and beta repertoires from monozygotic twins, unrelated adults of various ages and cord blood were deep-sequenced to test whether fetal clonotypes persist. To rule out contamination, replicate twin experiments were performed at different times with different library preparation protocols.

The CDR3 sequence holds 14 residues, the cysteine and valine included. Here the CDR3 DNA is all that survives: 42 bases in frame from base 1. The germline V gene (reference sequence) supplies CDR1 DFQATT and CDR2 SNEGSKA. Trimming takes 1 base from V and 0 bases from J, and the germline ends sit 10 bases apart. Receptors were amplified or captured by 5' RACE. Sequencing took place on an Illumina HiSeq 2000. A universal primer binding site was introduced by template switching, and a unique molecular identifier was present in the final cDNA, enabling accurate counting of TCR cDNA molecules. First-strand cDNA for TCR alpha and beta chains was synthesized from specific primers in the conserved constant-segment region. To control for contamination, every cDNA library carried two barcodes: a SMART-Mk sample barcode plus Illumina barcodes. TruSeq adapter sequences, together with Illumina sample barcodes, were added in two successive PCR steps. The TCR alpha and beta cDNA libraries were sequenced on the Illumina HiSeq platform using custom primers. The original methods were these. MiGEC processed the raw reads to extract unique molecular identifiers, while MiXCR was used to determine the CDR3 positions. For each individual, recombination models were inferred using an EM algorithm with the repgenHMM and IGoR tools. Shared clonotypes were analyzed with the tcR package in R, and sharing was normalized by the product of cloneset sizes. To study raw recombination without the effects of thymic and clonal selection, out-of-frame nonproductive sequences were analyzed. TCRdb reanalyzed the raw reads on its own, using fastp at Q25 for trimming and MiXCR for clone calling, and kept in-frame beta chains. Merged by CDR3 protein, the rows form single entries marked with the most common genes and DNA. These V and J calls originate from TCRdb's pipeline instead of the authors' own analysis. The sample table holds 310,000 or so distinct CDR3 sequences, of which roughly 8.6% were seen once. The top ten constitute over 2% of the sample.

Every donor in the study was a healthy Caucasian. The twin cohort comprised three pairs of female monozygotic twins, all aged roughly 18 to 30 years. Using Miltenyi CD45RO+ enrichment and human naive T-cell isolation kits, memory (CD45RO+) and naive T cells were isolated from PBMC. In this sample, this clonotype turned up many times. What this receptor recognizes is not known. Base qualities are missing; no much larger clone stands one base away. Broader findings and caveats from the paper: Because the same donors could not be followed over many years, conclusions were based on cross-sectional statistical analysis. Fewer insertions were carried by abundant cord blood beta clonotypes; a weaker similar trend was observed in young adult naive repertoires, while no such trend was observed in memory repertoires. Compared with coincidental sharing between unrelated individuals, out-of-frame TCR alpha sequences shared between twins had an excess of sequences with low generation probability. Invariant T cells such as MAIT and iNKT could partly confound zero-insertion analyses, although diverse VJ usage argued against such confounding for most clonotypes. Excess twin sharing in beta out-of-frame sequences was weaker because fewer shared sequences lowered the signal-to-noise ratio. In monozygotic twins, out-of-frame TCR alpha sharing was systematically underestimated by recombination models, although the models agreed with sharing between unrelated individuals.

These same data were also listed under a study on yellow fever vaccine responses in identical twins. Per the second study: According to the authors, in identical twins the way T cells responded to vaccination appeared partly convergent and partly personalized. In the study, vaccine-responding T cell clones were precisely tracked in identical twins.

Recombination linked TRBV20-1 to TRBJ2-7; the D gene cannot be resolved reliably. This receptor was obtained from a woman between 18 and 29 years old in good health. The sequenced material came from memory (CD45RO+) T cells sorted from blood. What the cell subset or site label conveys for this sample: CD45RO+ enriched T cells. The nucleotides are TGCAGTGCTAGAGCCAAGACGGACTCCTACGAGCAGTACGTC. Translated, this gives CSARAKTDSYEQYV.